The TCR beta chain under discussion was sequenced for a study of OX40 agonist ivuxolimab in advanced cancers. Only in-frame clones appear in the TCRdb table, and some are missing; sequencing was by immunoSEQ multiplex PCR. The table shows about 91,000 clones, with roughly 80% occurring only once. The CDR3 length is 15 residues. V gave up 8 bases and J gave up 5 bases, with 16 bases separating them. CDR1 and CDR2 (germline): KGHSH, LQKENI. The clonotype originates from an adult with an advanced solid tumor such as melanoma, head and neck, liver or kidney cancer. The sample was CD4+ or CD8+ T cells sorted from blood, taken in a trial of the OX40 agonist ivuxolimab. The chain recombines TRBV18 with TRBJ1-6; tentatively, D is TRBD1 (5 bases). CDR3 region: CASTPRTQNNSPLHF. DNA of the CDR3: TGTGCCAGCACGCCCCGGACACAGAATAATTCACCCCTCCACTTT.